The next 25 T cell receptor beta chains were all read from a single sample in a study of shared clonotypes between healthy human individuals. The table came from immunoSEQ multiplex PCR; TCRdb's copy has only in-frame clones and leaves some out. The sample lists 450,000 to 500,000 clones; less than 80% were seen once. The specimen sequenced was PBMCs. The source is a woman in her thirties or forties in good health. Some clones in this sample may be carry-over from other donors' samples.

This rearrangement joins TRBV2 to TRBJ2-7; 9 bases agree with TRBD1. V was clipped by 6 bases and J by 2 bases; unmatched bases: 2. The CDR3 totals 13 residues. The germline gives CDR1 SNHLY, CDR2 FYNNEI. The CDR3 is CASSGDRAYEQYF. The DNA of the CDR3 is TGTGCCAGCAGCGGGGACAGGGCCTACGAGCAGTACTTC.

This sequence joins TRBV5-1 and TRBJ1-1, with D tentatively TRBD1 (6 bases). The CDR3 totals 14 residues. Germline V CDR1 and CDR2: SGHRS, YFSETQ. V lost 4 bases to trimming and J lost 5 bases, with 15 bases between them. In DNA, the CDR3 is TGCGCCAGCAGCCCCGACAGGCTCGGAACTGAAGCTTTCTTT. It translates to CASSPDRLGTEAFF.

The chain couples TRBV27 to TRBJ1-5; 12 bases map to TRBD1. The CDR3 loop spans 16 amino acids. Germline CDR1 MNHEY, CDR2 SMNVEV (reference sequence). With V trimmed by 6 bases and J by 5 bases, 8 bases remained unmatched. The DNA for the CDR3 is TGTGCCAGCAGCCGATTAGGGACAGGGGGCGATCAGCCCCAGCATTTT. It is translated as CASSRLGTGGDQPQHF.

This clone was counted once. This CDR3 is also generated by other DNA sequences in the sample. V is TRBV6-5 and J is TRBJ1-1, with 7 nucleotides matching TRBD1. Germline-derived CDR1 and CDR2 are MNHEY and SVGAGI. The CDR3 loop spans 14 amino acids. V shed 2 bases, J shed 1 base, and the junction held 1 base outside the gene matches. The CDR3 bases are TGTGCCAGCAGTTACCGGACAGGGAACACTGAAGCTTTCTTT. This sequence encodes CASSYRTGNTEAFF.

For this clone: The junction does not match germline at one end; this may be a read error. The genes are TRBV6-5 and TRBJ1-1; weak D call: TRBD1 (6 bases). The CDR3 has 13 amino acids. In germline, CDR1 is MNHEY, CDR2 SVGAGI. CDR3: CASSPTGNTEAFF. CDR3 DNA: TGCGCCAGCAGTCCGACAGGGAACACTGAAGCTTTCTTT.

The sample holds one count of this clone. CDR3 loop: CASSLDPSLEQYF. In DNA, the CDR3 is TGTGCCAGCAGCTTGGATCCGTCTCTCGAGCAGTACTTC. This chain links TRBV5-5 with TRBJ2-7; D gene uncertain. There are 13 residues in the CDR3. Trimming pared 0 bases from V and 6 bases from J, leaving 10 bases between. Germline loops: CDR1 SGHKS, CDR2 YYEKEE (reference sequence).

The chain combines TRBV5-6 with TRBJ2-3; D is tentatively TRBD1 or TRBD2 (5 bases each). Per germline, CDR1 SGHDT and CDR2 YYEEEE. The CDR3 has 14 residues. Trimming cost V 6 bases and J 6 bases, with 17 bases left between them. For the CDR3, the DNA is TGTGCCAGCACCACCCGGGGCGGTGAGGATACGCAGTATTTT. It encodes CASTTRGGEDTQYF.

V and J are TRBV6-1 and TRBJ1-1; maybe TRBD1 (5 bases). This CDR3 is built from 18 residues. In germline, CDR1 is MNHNS, CDR2 SASEGT. Trimming took 1 base from V and 1 from J, leaving 19 bases between them. The CDR3 DNA is TGTGCCAGCAGTGAAGTCCCGGGGGGTGGGACGGCGAACACTGAAGCTTTCTTT. Residues: CASSEVPGGGTANTEAFF.

The count of this clone is one. This chain links TRBV29-1 with TRBJ1-2, with 8 bases identical to TRBD1. The germline gives CDR1 SQVTM, CDR2 ANQGSEA. The CDR3 spans 14 residues. Losses at the gene ends were 2 bases for V and 5 bases for J; bases not matched to a gene: 7. CDR3 coding DNA: TGCAGCGTTGAACGCGACAGGGGTTCATATGGCTACACCTTC. Residues: CSVERDRGSYGYTF.

About this clone itself: This may come from a read error, since a much larger clone is one base off. The same CDR3 also results from other DNA sequences found in this sample. The chain employs TRBV20-1 and TRBJ2-7, with D tentatively TRBD1 (5 bases). The CDR3 is made up of 11 amino acids. The germline gives CDR1 DFQATT, CDR2 SNEGSKA (reference sequence). The DNA for the CDR3 is TGCAGTGCCCGACAGACCTACGAGCAATACTTC. As protein: CSARQTYEQYF.

This chain joins TRBV20-1 and TRBJ2-7; 8 nucleotides agree with TRBD1. The CDR3 totals 11 residues. Per the germline V gene, CDR1 is DFQATT and CDR2 is SNEGSKA (reference sequence). The junction had 1 base not matched to a gene; V was cut back by 7 bases and J by 2 bases. The DNA of the CDR3 is TGCAGTGGACAGGGGCCCTACGAGCAGTACTTC. It translates to CSGQGPYEQYF.

The chain couples TRBV28 to TRBJ1-2; D unclear. The CDR3 length is 13 residues. The V end lost 3 bases, the J end lost 0 bases, and 5 bases lay between the germline ends. In germline, CDR1 is MDHEN, CDR2 SYDVKM. As DNA, the CDR3 is TGTGCCAGCAGTTTGGCAGCTAACTATGGCTACACCTTC. As protein: CASSLAANYGYTF.

V usage is TRBV7-9 and J usage is TRBJ2-3, with D hard to call. Germline CDR1 and CDR2: SEHNR and FQNEAQ (reference sequence). The ends were cut back, 1 base at V and 4 bases at J, with 6 bases in the middle. The CDR3 length is 13 residues. The CDR3 bases are TGTGCCAGCAGCTTAGAGTCCCCAGATACGCAGTATTTT. Translated: CASSLESPDTQYF.

The genes are TRBV18 and TRBJ1-5; 10 nucleotides align to TRBD1. This CDR3 is built from 20 residues. The ends lost 5 bases at V and 0 bases at J; junction bases unmatched: 16. CDR1 is KGHSH, CDR2 LQKENI, per germline. This chain's CDR3 is CASSERQGAAFINSNQPQHF. As DNA, the CDR3 is TGTGCCAGCTCAGAAAGACAGGGGGCCGCGTTTATCAATAGCAATCAGCCCCAGCATTTT.

The chain has TRBV19 and TRBJ2-7; the D gene is possibly TRBD2 (6 bases). Germline CDR1 LNHDA, CDR2 SQIVND (reference sequence). The CDR3 runs 14 residues. Deletions cut 5 bases from V and 2 bases from J, with 13 bases between. CDR3 bases: TGTGCCAGTAGTCGCGGGGTTGACCCCTACGAGCAGTACTTC. It translates to CASSRGVDPYEQYF.

This clone was observed once. The V and J genes are TRBV2 and TRBJ1-4, with 8 bases that match TRBD1. The CDR3 runs to 15 residues. The V segment lost 10 bases and the J segment 4 bases; nucleotides outside the gene matches: 11. Germline CDR1 SNHLY, CDR2 FYNNEI. The DNA of the CDR3 is TGTGCCACCCAGGGGGCCGGAGCTGGTAATGAAAAACTGTTTTTT. This codes for CATQGAGAGNEKLFF. Supplemented by reference TRBV2 and TRBJ1-4, the full variable domain reads EPEVTQTPSHQVTQMGQEVILRCVPISNHLYFYWYRQILGQKVEFLVSFYNNEISEKSEIFDDQFSVERPDGSNFTLKIRSTKLEDSAMYFCATQGAGAGNEKLFFGSGTQLSVL.

The V and J genes are TRBV18 and TRBJ2-3; 13 nucleotides line up with TRBD2. The germline V gene encodes CDR1 KGHSH and CDR2 LQKENI. V dropped 3 bases and J dropped 5; count of bases not matched to a gene: 2. CDR3 length equals 15 residues. CDR3 sequence: CASSPTSGGLDTQYF. The DNA of the CDR3 is TGTGCCAGCTCACCGACTAGCGGGGGGTTAGATACGCAGTATTTT.

The CDR3 DNA sequence: TGTGCCAGCAGCTCTCGGACCGTACGAAATGAAAAACTGTTTTTT. Its translation is CASSSRTVRNEKLFF. The V call is TRBV7-9, the J call TRBJ1-4; no clear D. Germline V gene data show CDR1 as SEHNR and CDR2 as FQNEAQ (reference sequence). CDR3 length: 15 residues. Trimming removed 4 bases at V and 5 bases at J, with 14 bases between.

The rearrangement links TRBV13 to TRBJ2-1; D gene ambiguous. Looked up from germline, CDR1 is PRHDT and CDR2 is FYEKMQ (reference sequence). Trimming removed 2 bases from V and 9 bases from J, with 5 bases in between. The CDR3 is 11 residues long. The DNA for the CDR3 is TGTGCCAGCAGCTTAAGCAGTGAGCAGTTCTTC. The encoded protein is CASSLSSEQFF. Supplemented by reference TRBV13 and TRBJ2-1, the full variable domain reads AAGVIQSPRHLIKEKRETATLKCYPIPRHDTVYWYQQGPGQDPQFLISFYEKMQSDKGSIPDRFSAQQFSDYHSELNMSSLELGDSALYFCASSLSSEQFFGPGTRLTVL.

The chain links TRBV11-2 to TRBJ1-2; 7 bases are a match to TRBD1. The CDR3 runs to 14 residues. Germline-derived CDR1 and CDR2 are SGHAT and FQNNGV. Trimming removed 1 base from V and 6 bases from J; junction bases left unmatched: 5. The CDR3 DNA sequence: TGTGCCAGCAGCTTAGGGCAGGGGGGGAATGGCTACACCTTC. It codes for CASSLGQGGNGYTF.

The chain employs TRBV6-5 and TRBJ1-1, with D tentatively TRBD1 (5 bases). CDR1 is MNHEY, CDR2 SVGAGI, per germline. The CDR3 sequence is 13 residues long. Trimming left V 7 bases short and J 1 base short, with 10 bases between. CDR3 nucleotides: TGTGCCAGCACCCCAGGGTGGAACACTGAAGCTTTCTTT. Amino acid sequence: CASTPGWNTEAFF.

CDR3 in amino acids: CASSQDFPPLPLSYNEQFF. The CDR3 region has the DNA TGTGCCAGCAGCCAAGATTTCCCCCCACTACCGCTCTCCTACAATGAGCAGTTCTTC. The rearrangement uses TRBV4-2 and TRBJ2-1; D gene uncertain. The V end lost 0 bases, the J end lost 0 bases, and 18 bases lay between the germline ends. This CDR3 spans 19 amino acids. Germline assignment: CDR1 LGHNA and CDR2 YNFKEQ.

This sequence joins TRBV10-3 and TRBJ1-1; D call uncertain. Germline V gives CDR1 ENHRY, CDR2 SYGVKD. The CDR3 has 13 residues. The ends were cut back, 2 bases at V and 7 bases at J, with 11 bases in the middle. The DNA for the CDR3 is TGTGCCATCAGTGAGAGAAGTGATCATGAAGCTTTCTTT. This sequence encodes CAISERSDHEAFF.

The J gene is TRBJ2-3, the V gene TRBV28; 11 nucleotides match TRBD2. The CDR3 is 13 amino acids. Germline V gene data show CDR1 as MDHEN and CDR2 as SYDVKM. The V and J ends lost 5 bases and 11 bases, in that order; junction bases with no gene match: 6. DNA of the CDR3: TGTGCCAGCAGTGCCACTAGCGGGGGCGGGCAGTATTTT. It yields the protein CASSATSGGGQYF.

The V call is TRBV6-6, the J call TRBJ1-5, with a tentative D call TRBD1 (6 bases). Germline lookup yields CDR1 MNHNY and CDR2 SVGAGI (reference sequence). V was pared by 5 bases and J by 4 bases, with 12 bases between. The CDR3 length is 14 residues. CDR3 sequence (DNA): TGTGCCAGCAGTAGCGGACAGCTTAATCAGCCCCAGCATTTT. Translating gives CASSSGQLNQPQHF.